A selection of T cell receptor beta chains follows, all from one sample in a study of blood T cell repertoires in COVID-19. TCRdb's copy holds only in-frame clones and misses some; the assay was immunoSEQ multiplex PCR. This sample carries under 250,000 clones, around nine tenths of them seen once, and the ten largest clones take over 6%. Sequenced sample: peripheral blood. These TCRs come from a woman in her 70s with active or convalescent COVID-19. Both conserved end residues are part of each CDR3. D genes are given only for firm matches. A row's size may be missing; if present it is once, few, many or a size class.

d_call: TRBD1
v_call: TRBV7-9
clone_size: NA
j_call: TRBJ2-7
cdr3_aa: CASSSTGFEQYF
cdr3_nt: TGTGCCAGCAGCTCGACAGGGTTCGAGCAGTACTTC

d_call: NA
v_call: TRBV25-1
clone_size: NA
j_call: TRBJ1-6
cdr3_aa: CASSPTGSMTYNSPLHF
cdr3_nt: TGTGCCAGCAGCCCTACAGGGAGCATGACCTATAATTCACCCCTCCACTTT

d_call: NA
v_call: TRBV24-1
clone_size: NA
j_call: TRBJ1-2
cdr3_aa: CATSDRPGGYGYTF
cdr3_nt: TGTGCCACCAGTGATCGACCCGGCGGCTATGGCTACACCTTC

d_call: NA
v_call: TRBV6-4
clone_size: NA
j_call: TRBJ2-3
cdr3_aa: CASKRGSGATDTQYF
cdr3_nt: TGTGCCAGCAAAAGGGGGTCAGGAGCCACAGATACGCAGTATTTT

d_call: NA
v_call: TRBV7-9
clone_size: NA
j_call: TRBJ2-7
cdr3_aa: CASSSQGSEQYF
cdr3_nt: TGTGCCAGCAGCTCCCAGGGAAGCGAGCAGTACTTC

d_call: TRBD2
v_call: TRBV9
clone_size: NA
j_call: TRBJ2-6
cdr3_aa: CASSVDLLAGLSGANVLTF
cdr3_nt: TGTGCCAGCAGCGTGGACCTACTAGCGGGGCTCTCTGGGGCCAACGTCCTGACTTTC

d_call: TRBD1
v_call: TRBV19
clone_size: NA
j_call: TRBJ1-5
cdr3_aa: CASSPGGRGNQPQHF
cdr3_nt: TGTGCCAGTAGCCCAGGGGGCAGGGGCAATCAGCCCCAGCATTTT

d_call: NA
v_call: TRBV4-3
clone_size: NA
j_call: TRBJ2-2
cdr3_aa: CASSRNRRNTGELFF
cdr3_nt: TGCGCCAGCAGCCGGAACAGGCGCAACACCGGGGAGCTGTTTTTT

d_call: TRBD2
v_call: TRBV7-2
clone_size: NA
j_call: TRBJ2-3
cdr3_aa: CASSLVRGGSDTQYF
cdr3_nt: TGTGCCAGCAGCTTAGTGCGCGGGGGGTCAGATACGCAGTATTTT

d_call: NA
v_call: TRBV21-1
clone_size: once
j_call: TRBJ2-3
cdr3_aa: CASSDRGTDTQYF
cdr3_nt: TGTGCCAGCAGCGACAGGGGAACAGATACGCAGTATTTT

d_call: NA
v_call: TRBV7-3
clone_size: few
j_call: TRBJ1-1
cdr3_aa: CASSLSGNTEAFF
cdr3_nt: TGTGCCAGCTCCCTGTCGGGGAACACTGAAGCTTTCTTT

d_call: TRBD1
v_call: TRBV19
clone_size: NA
j_call: TRBJ1-1
cdr3_aa: CASSGAQGVGNTEAFF
cdr3_nt: TGTGCCAGTAGTGGGGCACAGGGGGTAGGTAACACTGAAGCTTTCTTT

d_call: NA
v_call: TRBV11-2
clone_size: NA
j_call: TRBJ2-5
cdr3_aa: CASSLETVLETQYF
cdr3_nt: TGTGCCAGCAGCTTGGAGACAGTTTTAGAGACCCAGTACTTC

d_call: NA
v_call: TRBV5-1
clone_size: NA
j_call: TRBJ1-1
cdr3_aa: CASSFGNTEAFF
cdr3_nt: TGCGCCAGCAGCTTCGGTAACACTGAAGCTTTCTTT

d_call: NA
v_call: TRBV7-2
clone_size: NA
j_call: TRBJ1-3
cdr3_aa: CASSLLIFTGNTIYF
cdr3_nt: TGTGCCAGCAGCTTACTAATTTTTACTGGAAACACCATATATTTT

d_call: TRBD1
v_call: TRBV2
clone_size: NA
j_call: TRBJ2-6
cdr3_aa: CASSAGWTGTGANVLTF
cdr3_nt: TGTGCCAGCAGCGCCGGATGGACAGGGACCGGGGCCAACGTCCTGACTTTC

d_call: TRBD1
v_call: TRBV3-1/TRBV3-2
clone_size: NA
j_call: TRBJ1-2
cdr3_aa: CASSQQRTGHGYTF
cdr3_nt: TGTGCCAGCAGCCAACAAAGGACAGGGCATGGCTACACCTTC

d_call: TRBD1
v_call: TRBV6-4
clone_size: NA
j_call: TRBJ1-1
cdr3_aa: CASSRDRSNTEAFF
cdr3_nt: TGTGCCAGCAGTAGGGACAGGTCTAACACTGAAGCTTTCTTT

d_call: NA
v_call: TRBV4-2
clone_size: NA
j_call: TRBJ1-5
cdr3_aa: CASSQMARQDNQPQHF
cdr3_nt: TGTGCCAGCAGCCAAATGGCGAGACAAGACAATCAGCCCCAGCATTTT

d_call: TRBD2
v_call: TRBV10-3
clone_size: NA
j_call: TRBJ2-3
cdr3_aa: CAISESVGGGGTDTQYF
cdr3_nt: TGTGCCATCAGTGAATCGGTAGGCGGCGGGGGTACAGATACGCAGTATTTT

d_call: NA
v_call: TRBV27
clone_size: NA
j_call: TRBJ1-2
cdr3_aa: CASGSSFKGGYGGYTF
cdr3_nt: TGTGCCAGCGGCAGCAGTTTTAAGGGAGGGTATGGTGGCTACACCTTC

d_call: NA
v_call: TRBV2
clone_size: NA
j_call: TRBJ2-7
cdr3_aa: CASSPAYEQYF
cdr3_nt: TGTGCCAGCAGTCCAGCCTACGAGCAGTACTTC

d_call: NA
v_call: TRBV5-1
clone_size: NA
j_call: TRBJ1-2
cdr3_aa: CASSWLDRPSNYGYTF
cdr3_nt: TGCGCCAGCAGCTGGCTTGACAGGCCCTCTAACTATGGCTACACCTTC

d_call: NA
v_call: TRBV5-6
clone_size: few
j_call: TRBJ1-2
cdr3_aa: CASSTAQGASYTF
cdr3_nt: TGTGCCAGCAGCACCGCCCAGGGCGCGAGCTACACCTTC

d_call: TRBD1
v_call: TRBV4-2
clone_size: NA
j_call: TRBJ1-5
cdr3_aa: CASSQDGTGGQPQHF
cdr3_nt: TGTGCCAGCAGCCAAGATGGAACAGGGGGCCAGCCCCAGCATTTT

d_call: NA
v_call: TRBV10-2
clone_size: NA
j_call: TRBJ2-3
cdr3_aa: CASSSSRSQYF
cdr3_nt: TGCGCCAGCAGCTCCTCGAGGTCGCAGTATTTT

d_call: TRBD1
v_call: TRBV6-5
clone_size: NA
j_call: TRBJ1-1
cdr3_aa: CASRTGENTEAFF
cdr3_nt: TGTGCCAGCAGAACAGGGGAAAACACTGAAGCTTTCTTT

d_call: NA
v_call: TRBV27
clone_size: NA
j_call: TRBJ1-5
cdr3_aa: CASSYSQGNQPQHF
cdr3_nt: TGTGCCAGCAGTTACAGTCAGGGGAATCAGCCCCAGCATTTT

d_call: TRBD1
v_call: TRBV4-3
clone_size: NA
j_call: TRBJ1-2
cdr3_aa: CASSQYRGYGYTF
cdr3_nt: TGCGCCAGCAGCCAATACAGGGGTTATGGCTACACCTTC

d_call: NA
v_call: TRBV12-3/TRBV12-4
clone_size: NA
j_call: TRBJ2-3
cdr3_aa: CASSFGGPTQYF
cdr3_nt: TGTGCCAGCAGTTTTGGAGGACCTACGCAGTATTTT

d_call: NA
v_call: TRBV2
clone_size: once
j_call: TRBJ1-2
cdr3_aa: CASSEEQVGYGYTF
cdr3_nt: TGTGCCAGCAGTGAAGAGCAGGTTGGCTATGGCTACACCTTC

d_call: TRBD2
v_call: TRBV10-2
clone_size: NA
j_call: TRBJ2-5
cdr3_aa: CASIGLAGGETQYF
cdr3_nt: TGCGCCAGCATCGGACTAGCGGGGGGAGAGACCCAGTACTTC

d_call: NA
v_call: TRBV7-9
clone_size: once
j_call: TRBJ2-3
cdr3_aa: CASSLETPSTDTQYF
cdr3_nt: TGTGCCAGCAGCTTGGAGACTCCTAGCACAGATACGCAGTATTTT

d_call: TRBD1
v_call: TRBV27
clone_size: NA
j_call: TRBJ1-1
cdr3_aa: CASSHGQVNTEAFF
cdr3_nt: TGTGCCAGCAGTCACGGACAGGTGAACACTGAAGCTTTCTTT

d_call: TRBD1
v_call: TRBV18
clone_size: NA
j_call: TRBJ1-1
cdr3_aa: CASSLRDRDEAFF
cdr3_nt: TGTGCCAGCTCGCTCCGGGACAGAGATGAAGCTTTCTTT

d_call: NA
v_call: TRBV5-1
clone_size: NA
j_call: TRBJ2-5
cdr3_aa: CASSPGRLQETQYF
cdr3_nt: TGCGCCAGCAGCCCTGGCAGGCTTCAAGAGACCCAGTACTTC

d_call: NA
v_call: TRBV5-5
clone_size: NA
j_call: TRBJ2-1
cdr3_aa: CASSLHLTRSDEQFF
cdr3_nt: TGTGCCAGCAGCCTCCACCTGACTAGATCTGATGAGCAGTTCTTC

d_call: TRBD1
v_call: TRBV2
clone_size: NA
j_call: TRBJ1-1
cdr3_aa: CAVRTGGNTEAFF
cdr3_nt: TGTGCCGTCAGAACAGGGGGAAACACTGAAGCTTTCTTT

d_call: TRBD2
v_call: TRBV29-1
clone_size: NA
j_call: TRBJ2-1
cdr3_aa: CSVERGTTEQFF
cdr3_nt: TGCAGCGTTGAACGAGGGACTACCGAGCAGTTCTTC

d_call: NA
v_call: TRBV25-1
clone_size: NA
j_call: TRBJ2-5
cdr3_aa: CASSEPRGGGETQYF
cdr3_nt: TGTGCCAGCAGTGAACCCCGTGGGGGGGGCGAGACCCAGTACTTC

d_call: TRBD1
v_call: TRBV9
clone_size: NA
j_call: TRBJ1-2
cdr3_aa: CASSPLQGLPPDGYTF
cdr3_nt: TGTGCCAGCAGCCCCTTACAGGGGCTTCCCCCGGATGGCTACACCTTC

d_call: NA
v_call: TRBV7-2
clone_size: NA
j_call: TRBJ1-4
cdr3_aa: CASRVGVEEKLFF
cdr3_nt: TGTGCCAGCAGGGTCGGGGTTGAAGAAAAACTGTTTTTT

d_call: NA
v_call: TRBV19
clone_size: NA
j_call: TRBJ2-2
cdr3_aa: CASTAGELVTGELFF
cdr3_nt: TGTGCCAGTACCGCAGGGGAGTTGGTCACCGGGGAGCTGTTTTTT

d_call: TRBD1
v_call: TRBV7-2
clone_size: NA
j_call: TRBJ2-7
cdr3_aa: CASSLRPGQNYEQYF
cdr3_nt: TGTGCCAGCAGCTTAAGGCCGGGACAGAACTACGAGCAGTACTTC